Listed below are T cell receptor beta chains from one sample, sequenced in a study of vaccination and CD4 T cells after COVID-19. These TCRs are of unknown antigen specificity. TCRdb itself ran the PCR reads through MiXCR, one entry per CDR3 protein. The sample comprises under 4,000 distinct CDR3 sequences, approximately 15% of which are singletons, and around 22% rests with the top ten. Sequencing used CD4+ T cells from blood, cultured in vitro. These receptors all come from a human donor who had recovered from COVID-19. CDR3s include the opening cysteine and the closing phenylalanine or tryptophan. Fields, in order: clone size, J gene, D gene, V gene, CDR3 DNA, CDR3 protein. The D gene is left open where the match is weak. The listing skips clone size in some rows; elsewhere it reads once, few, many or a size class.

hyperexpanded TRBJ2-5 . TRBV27 TGTGCCAGCAGTTTATCCACGGGGGCGTTGGAGACCCAGTACTTC CASSLSTGALETQYF
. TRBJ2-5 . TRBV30 TGTGCCTGGAACGGAGTCGGGACCCAGTACTTC CAWNGVGTQYF
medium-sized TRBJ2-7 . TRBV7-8 TGTGCCAGCAGTACCTCGGTTGGCGAGCAGTACTTC CASSTSVGEQYF
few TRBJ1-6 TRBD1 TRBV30 TGTGCCTGGAGTGTACAGGGGCCCGGATCACCCCTCCACTTT CAWSVQGPGSPLHF
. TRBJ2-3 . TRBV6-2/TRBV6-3 TGTGCCAGCAGTCAAACGGACACACTAGTAGGTACGCAGTATTTT CASSQTDTLVGTQYF
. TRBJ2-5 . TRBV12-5 TGTGCTAGTGCCCCTGAGCCTGGAGAGACCCAGTACTTC CASAPEPGETQYF
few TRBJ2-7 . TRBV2 TGTGCCAGCAGTGAGCCAACCTACGAGCAGTACTTC CASSEPTYEQYF
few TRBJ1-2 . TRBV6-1 TGTGCCAGTTGGTTACAGGGAAGCGGGTATGGCTACACCTTC CASWLQGSGYGYTF
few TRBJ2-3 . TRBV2 TGTGCCAGCACTAAAGGGGTACGTTCGCAGTATTTT CASTKGVRSQYF
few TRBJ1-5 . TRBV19 TGTGCCAGTACTATCGGGCTCACCAATCAGCCCCAGCATTTT CASTIGLTNQPQHF
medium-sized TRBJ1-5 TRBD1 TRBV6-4 TGTGCCAGCAGTGACCAACGGGACAGGCGGCGCAATCAGCCCCAGCATTTT CASSDQRDRRRNQPQHF
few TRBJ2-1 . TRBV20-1 TGCAGTGCTCGCGGGGCTTACTCCTACAATGAGCAGTTCTTC CSARGAYSYNEQFF
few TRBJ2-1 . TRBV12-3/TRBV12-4 TGTGCCAGCGGCGGCAATTACAATGAGCAGTTCTTC CASGGNYNEQFF
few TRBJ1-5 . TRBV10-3 TGTGCCATCAGTGAGGGCCCAGGAGCCCCCCAGCATTTT CAISEGPGAPQHF
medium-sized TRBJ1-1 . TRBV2 TGTGCCAGCAGTAGGAACGGTATGATGAACACTGAAGCTTTCTTT CASSRNGMMNTEAFF
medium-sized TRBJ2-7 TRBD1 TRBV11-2 TGTGCCAGCAGCCTCCAGACAGGGAACTACGAGCAGTACTTC CASSLQTGNYEQYF
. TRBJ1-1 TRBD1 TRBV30 TGTGCCTGGAGTAAGGGGGCAGCGACTGAAGCTTTCTTT CAWSKGAATEAFF
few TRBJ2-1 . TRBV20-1 TGCAGTGCACTTCCCCCAGGGTATCGGGCTTACAATGAGCAGTTCTTC CSALPPGYRAYNEQFF
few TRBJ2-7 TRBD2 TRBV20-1 TGCAGTGCTCCCCGGACTAGAAGTGGCGAGCAGTACTTC CSAPRTRSGEQYF
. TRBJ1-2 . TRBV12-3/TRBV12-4 TGTGCCAGCAGTTTAGGGGGGGGCGGACTCTATGGCTACACCTTC CASSLGGGGLYGYTF
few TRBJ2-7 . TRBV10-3 TGTGCCATCAAGCGGGACAGCAGCTCCTACGAGCAGTACTTC CAIKRDSSSYEQYF
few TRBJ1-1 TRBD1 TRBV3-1 TGTGCCAGCATCGACAGGGCGAACACTGAAGCTTTCTTT CASIDRANTEAFF
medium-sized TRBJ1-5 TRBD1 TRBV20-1 TGCAGTGCTCCGGGACAGGGAAGAAATCAGCCCCAGCATTTT CSAPGQGRNQPQHF
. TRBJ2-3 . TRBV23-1 TGCGCCAGCAGTCCGATTCAGAAGCGGACAGAGCGAGCCCATGGGACAGATACGCAGTATTTT CASSPIQKRTERAHGTDTQYF
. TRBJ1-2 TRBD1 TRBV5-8 TGTGCCAGCAGCCCCAGGCAGGGGAACAGGGGGACCTATGGCTACACCTTC CASSPRQGNRGTYGYTF
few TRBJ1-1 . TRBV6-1 TGTGCCAGCAAGACGGGTGGGATTGTTACTGAAGCTTTCTTT CASKTGGIVTEAFF
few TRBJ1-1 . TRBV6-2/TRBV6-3 TGTGCCAGCAGCCAGGCGGGGCTTGGGCCCGGGGAGGCTTTCTTT CASSQAGLGPGEAFF
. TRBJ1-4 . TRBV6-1 TGTGCCAGCAATCCTGGACGGGCCAATGAAAAACTGTTTTTT CASNPGRANEKLFF
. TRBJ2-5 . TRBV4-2 TGTGCCAGCAGCCAAGATTCGAAGGGGGTTCAAGAGACCCAGTACTTC CASSQDSKGVQETQYF
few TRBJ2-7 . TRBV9 TGTGCCAGCAGCCCCAGGGCCCTTTCCGCCTACGAGCAGTACTTC CASSPRALSAYEQYF
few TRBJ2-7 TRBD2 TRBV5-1 TGCGCCAGCAGCCGACTAGCGGGGGGGGTTTACGAGCAGTACTTC CASSRLAGGVYEQYF
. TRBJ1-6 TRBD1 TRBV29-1 TGCAGCGTTAGACAGGGGAATTCACCCCTCCACTTT CSVRQGNSPLHF
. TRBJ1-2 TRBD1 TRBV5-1 TGCGCCAGCAGCACTGACTCAGGGGGCGCGAGTGGCTACACCTTC CASSTDSGGASGYTF
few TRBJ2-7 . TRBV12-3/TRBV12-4 TGTGCCAGCACCCCCACCGGTACCTACGAGCAGTACTTC CASTPTGTYEQYF
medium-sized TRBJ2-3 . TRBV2 TGTGCCAGCGGGAGAAGGGGGGGTAGCACAGATACGCAGTATTTT CASGRRGGSTDTQYF
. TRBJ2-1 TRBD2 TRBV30 TGTGCCTCCTTAGCGGGGGGCTCCTACAATGAGCAGTTCTTC CASLAGGSYNEQFF
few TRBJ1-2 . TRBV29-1 TGCAGCGTAAGACAGGAATGGGATGGCTACACCTTC CSVRQEWDGYTF
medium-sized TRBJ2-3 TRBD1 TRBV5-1 TGCGCCAGCAGCTTAGGGGACAGGGGGTCCGATACGCAGTATTTT CASSLGDRGSDTQYF
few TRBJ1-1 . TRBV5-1 TGCGCCAGCAGGAGGACAGAGAACACTGAAGCTTTCTTT CASRRTENTEAFF
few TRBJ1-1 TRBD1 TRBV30 TGTGCCTGGAGGAGGACAGGACTCAAGGAAGCTTTCTTT CAWRRTGLKEAFF
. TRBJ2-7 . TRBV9 TGTGCCAGCAGCCCCCGAGAGGTCGACTCCTACGAGCAGTACTTC CASSPREVDSYEQYF
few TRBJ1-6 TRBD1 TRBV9 TGTGCCAGCAGCATTACAGGGGATATGGATTCACCCCTCCACTTT CASSITGDMDSPLHF
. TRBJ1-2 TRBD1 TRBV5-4 TGTGCCAGCAGCTCCGGGACAGCGGTTTGGGATGGCTACACCTTC CASSSGTAVWDGYTF
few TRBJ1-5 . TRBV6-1 TGTGCCAGCAGTCGGGGGGTTGGCAATCAGCCCCAGCATTTT CASSRGVGNQPQHF
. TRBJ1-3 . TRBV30 TGTGCCTGGAGTGTACAACTCCCCTCTGGAAACACCATATATTTT CAWSVQLPSGNTIYF
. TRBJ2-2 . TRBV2 TGTGCCACTCGCTTGGACGTCACCACCGGGGAGCTGTTTTTT CATRLDVTTGELFF
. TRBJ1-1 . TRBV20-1 TGCAGTGCTAGAGATGTGGCACATGGTAATCATGAAGCTTTCTTT CSARDVAHGNHEAFF
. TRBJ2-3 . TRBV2 TGTGCCAGCACCCAGGTATCAGATACGCAGTATTTT CASTQVSDTQYF